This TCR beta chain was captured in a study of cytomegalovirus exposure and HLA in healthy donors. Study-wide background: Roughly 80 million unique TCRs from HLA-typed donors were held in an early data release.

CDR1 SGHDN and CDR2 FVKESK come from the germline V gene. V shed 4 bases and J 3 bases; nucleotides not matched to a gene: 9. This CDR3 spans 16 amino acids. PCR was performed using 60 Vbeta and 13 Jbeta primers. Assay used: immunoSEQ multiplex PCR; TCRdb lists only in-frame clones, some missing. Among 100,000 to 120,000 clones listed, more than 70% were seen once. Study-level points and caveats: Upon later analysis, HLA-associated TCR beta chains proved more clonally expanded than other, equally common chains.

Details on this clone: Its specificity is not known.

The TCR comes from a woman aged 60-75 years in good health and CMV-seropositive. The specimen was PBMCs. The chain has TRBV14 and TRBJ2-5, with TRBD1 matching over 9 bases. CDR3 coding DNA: TGTGCCAGCAGCCCCGGACAGGGGAGGCCGAAAGAGACCCAGTACTTC. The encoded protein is CASSPGQGRPKETQYF.